This TCR beta chain was profiled in a study of cytomegalovirus exposure and HLA in healthy donors. The study ran its PCR with 60 Vbeta and 13 Jbeta primers. Clones were read by immunoSEQ multiplex PCR, and TCRdb kept only the in-frame ones, dropping some. Of 90,000 to 150,000 clones in the sample, roughly four fifths were seen once. The sequence derives from a woman aged 25 to 39 in good health and CMV-seropositive. The specimen sequenced was PBMCs.

The CDR3 loop reads CASSPIHPGQKQETQYF. In DNA, the CDR3 is TGTGCCAGCAGTCCTATTCATCCGGGACAGAAGCAAGAGACCCAGTACTTC. The rearrangement joins TRBV28 to TRBJ2-5; 7 nucleotides align to TRBD1. This CDR3 has 17 residues. The V gene's germline CDR1 is MDHEN and CDR2 SYDVKM. The J segment lost 2 bases and the V segment lost 5 bases, leaving 14 bases of the junction unmatched.